This paragraph reports one TCR beta chain. The sample comes from a study of cytomegalovirus exposure and HLA in healthy donors. V lost 2 bases, J lost 9 bases, and 6 bases stayed unmatched. The CDR3 contains 15 residues. Germline CDR1 reads MGHRA; CDR2 reads YSYEKL. PCR involved 60 Vbeta and 13 Jbeta primers. Using immunoSEQ multiplex PCR, the repertoire was profiled, and TCRdb retains in-frame clones only, with some absent. In the table there are 90,000 or so clones, 65% to 90% of which are singletons. The sequenced sample consisted of PBMCs. The V and J genes are TRBV4-1 and TRBJ1-6, with 8 bases identical to TRBD1. The receptor was isolated from a man younger than 45 in good health and CMV-seropositive. CDR3 nucleotides: TGCGCCAGCAGCCAACCGACAGGGGCCAGTTCACCCCTCCACTTT. Translation gives CASSQPTGASSPLHF.